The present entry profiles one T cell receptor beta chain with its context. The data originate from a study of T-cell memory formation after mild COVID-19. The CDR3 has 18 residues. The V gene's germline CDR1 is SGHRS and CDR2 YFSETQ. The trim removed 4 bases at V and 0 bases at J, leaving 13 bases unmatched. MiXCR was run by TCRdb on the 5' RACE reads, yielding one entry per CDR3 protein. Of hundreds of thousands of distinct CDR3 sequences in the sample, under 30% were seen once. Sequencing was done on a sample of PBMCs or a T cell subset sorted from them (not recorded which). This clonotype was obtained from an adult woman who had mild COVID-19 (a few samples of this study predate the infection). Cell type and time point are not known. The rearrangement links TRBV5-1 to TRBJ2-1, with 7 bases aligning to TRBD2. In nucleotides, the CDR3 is TGCGCCAGCAGCCCTTCGGCTAGCGGATATGTCTCCTACAATGAGCAGTTCTTC. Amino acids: CASSPSASGYVSYNEQFF. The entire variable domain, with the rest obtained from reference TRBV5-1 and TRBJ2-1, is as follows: KAGVTQTPRYLIKTRGQQVTLSCSPISGHRSVSWYQQTPGQGLQFLFEYFSETQRNKGNFPGRFSGRQFSNSRSEMNVSTLELGDSALYLCASSPSASGYVSYNEQFFGPGTRLTVL.